This T cell receptor (beta chain) was recorded in a study of T cells after yellow fever vaccination. TCRdb redid the calling of the 5' RACE reads with MiXCR, one entry per CDR3 protein. Among 68,000 or so distinct CDR3 sequences listed, over 6% were seen once. The CDR3 is made up of 17 amino acids. In germline, CDR1 is SGHRS, CDR2 YFSETQ. V gave up 0 bases and J gave up 6 bases; unmatched junction bases: 14. The chain employs TRBV5-1 and TRBJ2-7; 8 bases align to TRBD1. This sequence originates from a man aged 18 to 29 who received the YFV17D yellow fever vaccine. This specimen consisted of CD8+ T cells sorted from PBMCs, obtained around 45 days after the first yellow fever vaccination. The CDR3 spells CASSLGPWDRRVPEQYF. CDR3 nucleotide sequence: TGCGCCAGCAGCTTGGGGCCTTGGGACAGGAGGGTCCCCGAGCAGTACTTC. Based on the CDR3 plus reference TRBV5-1 and TRBJ2-7, the full variable domain is KAGVTQTPRYLIKTRGQQVTLSCSPISGHRSVSWYQQTPGQGLQFLFEYFSETQRNKGNFPGRFSGRQFSNSRSEMNVSTLELGDSALYLCASSLGPWDRRVPEQYFGPGTRLTVT.